Here is one TCR beta chain with its context. Antigen specificity is unknown. The data were obtained in a study of T cell repertoires in cytomegalovirus infection. Overall study: TCR beta signatures that were public indicated CMV infection and matching HLA type. Study-wide points: Carriers of CMV plus the relevant HLA were identified by cumulative public TCR beta family frequency.

Germline loops: CDR1 LNHNV, CDR2 YYDKDF (reference sequence). CDR3 length: 15 amino acids. Trimming pared 3 bases from V and 6 bases from J, leaving 15 bases between. One entry per CDR3 protein results from TCRdb running MiXCR on the reads. Altogether 550,000 to 700,000 distinct CDR3 sequences are present, approximately 40% being singletons, with the ten largest covering 48%. Sequences were derived from cultured PBMCs, sampled from culture after CMV antigen stimulation. The rearrangement joins TRBV15 to TRBJ1-5; D is ambiguous. This receptor was identified in a human donor in good health (CMV status not recorded). Some clones in this sample may be carry-over from other donors' samples. The CDR3 sequence is CATSRLDFRGQPQHF. DNA of the CDR3: TGTGCCACCAGCAGGTTGGACTTTCGGGGTCAGCCCCAGCATTTT.